The clone carrying this T cell receptor (beta chain) was counted once. Its antigen is unidentified. The sample belongs to a study of cytomegalovirus exposure and HLA in healthy donors. V shed 7 bases and J shed 4 bases, with 10 bases lying between them. Germline values: CDR1 SQVTM, CDR2 ANQGSEA. This CDR3 is 11 amino acids long. Study-wide points: In a later analysis, productive TCRs from donors in an Asian-associated ancestry cluster reportedly carried fewer N-insertions than the cohort mean.

The primer mix had 60 Vbeta and 13 Jbeta primers. The assay was immunoSEQ multiplex PCR, and TCRdb's table has in-frame clones only and misses some. The sample lists 250,000 to 350,000 clones, roughly 90% occurring once. The chain combines TRBV29-1 with TRBJ1-1; D not resolved. This TCR came from a woman between 18 and 29 years old in good health and CMV-seronegative. The source material was PBMCs. This chain's CDR3 is CSARRGTEAFF. CDR3 DNA sequence: TGCAGCGCCAGACGGGGCACTGAAGCTTTCTTT.